This TCR beta chain was obtained from a study of T-cell reconstitution after alpha-beta-depleted transplantation in children. Per the germline V gene, CDR1 is LNHNV and CDR2 is YYDKDF (reference sequence). V shed 1 base and J shed 2 bases, with 12 bases lying between them. This CDR3 comprises 15 residues. This clonotype was seen at least ten times. The library targeted TCRbeta and was prepared with unique molecular identifiers. TCRdb recomputed calls from the PCR reads with MiXCR, one row per CDR3 protein. The repertoire has a few hundred thousand distinct CDR3 sequences, about 9.6% of them found once; the top ten carry over 4.5%.

Sequences were derived from PBMCs from the stem cell graft donor, sampled from the stem cell graft. The rearrangement links TRBV15 to TRBJ2-7; D may be TRBD2 (6 bases). The TCR was taken from a human donor who donated a stem cell graft to a child with SCID. The CDR3 DNA follows: TGTGCCACCAGCAGAGCCCCGACTAGTACCTACGAGCAGTACTTC. This gives the protein CATSRAPTSTYEQYF.